This T cell receptor beta chain was documented in a study of shared clonotypes between healthy human individuals. Study background: CD8 memory received one plate per donor, CD8 naive two, CD4 memory three and CD4 naive three. General observations from the study: Naive CD4 clonotypes were shared across a handful of donors at around 5.4%.

Naive CD8 cells lacked CD45RO and underwent positive selection for CCR7, leaving out terminally differentiated effector memory CD45RA+ cells. The CDR3 loop spans 15 amino acids. V shed 3 bases, J shed 4 bases, and the junction held 8 bases outside the gene matches. Germline values: CDR1 LNHNV, CDR2 YYDKDF (reference sequence). Per the study methods: ImmunoSEQ yielded junction-only sequences lacking quality scores, so filtering differed. Only in-frame clones appear in the TCRdb table, and some are missing; sequencing was by immunoSEQ multiplex PCR. The V and J calls and clone size are taken from that table; D and trimming were inferred from the DNA. The table has about 2.1 million clones, 93% seen once. This clone has just one count. The antigen is undetermined.

V gene TRBV15 combines with J gene TRBJ1-2; 7 nucleotides match TRBD1. The clonotype comes from a man younger than 30 in good health. Some clones in this sample may be carry-over from other donors' samples. Sequences were obtained from naive CD8+ T cells from PBMCs. The CDR3 bases are TGTGCCACCAGCAGCAGACAGGGCACGTTCTATGGCTACACCTTC. Amino acids: CATSSRQGTFYGYTF.